Shown below are 27 T cell receptor beta chains from a single sample sequenced in a study of blood T cell repertoires in COVID-19. TCRdb keeps only in-frame clones here, not all; method: immunoSEQ multiplex PCR. The sample holds 310,000 or so clones, roughly 90% seen once. The material sequenced was peripheral blood. Source of these receptors: a man aged 18 to 35 who had recovered from COVID-19.

The rearrangement uses TRBV19 and TRBJ1-6; 8 nucleotides align to TRBD1. Germline V CDR1 and CDR2: LNHDA, SQIVND (reference sequence). This CDR3 has 16 amino acids. The junction had 6 bases not matched to a gene; V was cut back by 2 bases and J by 6 bases. The CDR3 region has the DNA TGTGCCAGTAGTATAAGGGTCAGGGGGCTTAATTCACCCCTCCACTTT. Translated, it gives CASSIRVRGLNSPLHF.

The chain recombines TRBV10-2 with TRBJ1-1; the D is unclear. The ends were cut back, 2 bases at V and 0 bases at J, with 7 bases in the middle. Per the germline V gene, CDR1 is WSHSY and CDR2 is SAAADI. CDR3 length: 14 amino acids. The CDR3 loop reads CASSEPGMNTEAFF. Here the CDR3 DNA reads TGCGCCAGCAGTGAGCCAGGAATGAACACTGAAGCTTTCTTT.

The gene calls are TRBV7-9 and TRBJ2-4; 10 nucleotides align to TRBD2. V lost 6 bases and J lost 12; bases outside the gene matches: 14. The CDR3 is 15 residues long. CDR1 is SEHNR and CDR2 is FQNEAQ in the germline V gene (reference sequence). Written as DNA, the CDR3 is TGTGCCAGCAGTTTCGGACTAGCGGCGACCTCGGGTCAGTACTTC. It specifies CASSFGLAATSGQYF. Complete variable domain (other parts from reference TRBV7-9 and TRBJ2-4): DTGVSQNPRHKITKRGQNVTFRCDPISEHNRLYWYRQTLGQGPEFLTYFQNEAQLEKSRLLSDRFSAERPKGSFSTLEIQRTEQGDSAMYLCASSFGLAATSGQYFGAGTRLSVL.

This sequence joins TRBV14 and TRBJ2-3; 8 bases map to TRBD1. The CDR3 length is 16 residues. Trimming at V came to 3 bases and at J to 4 bases, leaving 9 bases not matched to a gene. The germline CDR1 and CDR2 sequences are SGHDN and FVKESK. The CDR3 reads CASSHRTGRGADTQYF. In DNA form, the CDR3 reads TGTGCCAGCAGCCATAGGACAGGGAGAGGAGCAGATACGCAGTATTTT. Using reference TRBV14 and TRBJ2-3 for the parts outside the CDR3, the full variable domain is EAGVTQFPSHSVIEKGQTVTLRCDPISGHDNLYWYRRVMGKEIKFLLHFVKESKQDESGMPNNRFLAERTGGTYSTLKVQPAELEDSGVYFCASSHRTGRGADTQYFGPGTRLTVL.

The rearrangement uses TRBV5-1 and TRBJ1-1; D possibly corresponds to TRBD1 (6 bases). V was shortened by 5 bases and J by 0 bases, with 8 bases between the two germline ends. The length of the CDR3 is 13 residues. CDR1 SGHRS and CDR2 YFSETQ come from the germline V gene. This CDR3 is CASRDSMNTEAFF. The DNA of the CDR3 is TGCGCCAGCAGGGACAGCATGAACACTGAAGCTTTCTTT.

The chain employs TRBV19 and TRBJ2-3; possibly TRBD1 for D (6 bases). The CDR3 is 16 amino acids. Germline loops: CDR1 LNHDA, CDR2 SQIVND (reference sequence). Trimming took 4 bases from V and 1 from J, leaving 15 bases between them. The CDR3 coding sequence is TGTGCCAGTAGTACCACATACAGGGCCGGCACAGATACGCAGTATTTT. This sequence encodes CASSTTYRAGTDTQYF.

V is TRBV27 and J is TRBJ2-2, with D maybe TRBD1 (6 bases). Germline V lookup: CDR1 MNHEY, CDR2 SMNVEV (reference sequence). Trimming pared 5 bases from V and 4 bases from J, leaving 14 bases between. CDR3 length: 15 amino acids. The DNA of the CDR3 is TGTGCCAGCAGTCCATACAGGGATCTCACCGGGGAGCTGTTTTTT. Translation: CASSPYRDLTGELFF.

The rearrangement links TRBV29-1 to TRBJ2-3; D is ambiguous. Trimming left V 7 bases short and J 0 bases short, with 11 bases between. The CDR3 covers 13 residues. The germline gives CDR1 SQVTM, CDR2 ANQGSEA. This chain's CDR3 is CSATGASTDTQYF. The CDR3 DNA sequence: TGCAGCGCTACCGGTGCCAGCACAGATACGCAGTATTTT.

This rearrangement joins TRBV5-1 to TRBJ2-6; D may be TRBD2 (5 bases). Trimming took 0 bases from V and 0 from J, leaving 10 bases between them. This CDR3 has 17 amino acids. Germline V lookup: CDR1 SGHRS, CDR2 YFSETQ. The chain's CDR3 is CASSLGETGSGANVLTF. CDR3 DNA sequence: TGCGCCAGCAGCTTGGGGGAGACTGGCTCTGGGGCCAACGTCCTGACTTTC.

The chain carries TRBV5-1 and TRBJ2-1, with TRBD2 identical over 9 bases. V lost 1 base and J lost 8; bases outside the gene matches: 7. Germline V lookup: CDR1 SGHRS, CDR2 YFSETQ. The CDR3 contains 15 residues. CDR3 region: CASSLSAGGPDEQFF. In DNA form, the CDR3 reads TGCGCCAGCAGCTTGTCTGCGGGGGGGCCCGATGAGCAGTTCTTC.

The chain recombines TRBV12-3 or TRBV12-4 with TRBJ2-7; D is possibly TRBD2 (5 bases). V lost 5 bases and J lost 5, with 13 bases in between. There are 13 residues in the CDR3. CDR3 nucleotides: TGTGCCAGCAGTAATGATGGGAGAAACGAGCAGTACTTC. Translating it yields CASSNDGRNEQYF.

The chain employs TRBV6-5 and TRBJ2-7, with 9 bases aligning to TRBD1. J gave up 4 bases and V 8 bases, and 6 bases lay outside the gene matches. From germline, CDR1 is MNHEY and CDR2 SVGAGI. CDR3 length: 13 residues. The CDR3: CASAGTGLYEQYF. The CDR3 DNA is TGTGCCAGCGCAGGGACAGGGCTATACGAGCAGTACTTC.

The V call is TRBV5-5, the J call TRBJ1-5; D unresolved. This CDR3 region has 15 residues. CDR1 is SGHKS and CDR2 is YYEKEE in the germline V gene (reference sequence). Trimming pared 2 bases from V and 0 bases from J, leaving 9 bases between. In nucleotides, the CDR3 is TGTGCCAGCAGCTTCGCCAGAAATAGCAATCAGCCCCAGCATTTT. This gives the protein CASSFARNSNQPQHF. The full variable domain, with the rest looked up from reference TRBV5-5 and TRBJ1-5, is DAGVTQSPTHLIKTRGQQVTLRCSPISGHKSVSWYQQVLGQGPQFIFQYYEKEERGRGNFPDRFSARQFPNYSSELNVNALLLGDSALYLCASSFARNSNQPQHFGDGTRLSIL.

The chain recombines TRBV6-2 or TRBV6-3 with TRBJ1-2; 7 bases align to TRBD1. Germline CDR1 is MNHEY and CDR2 is SVGEGT. The CDR3 runs 12 residues. V was pared by 5 bases and J by 6 bases, with 3 bases of the junction left unmatched. This chain's CDR3 is CASSNTGDGYTF. The CDR3 region has the DNA TGTGCCAGCAGTAATACAGGGGATGGCTACACCTTC.

J is TRBJ2-3 and V is TRBV7-2, with D unclear. CDR3 size: 15 residues. Germline CDR1 is SGHTA and CDR2 is FQGNSA. V shed 4 bases and J shed 6 bases, with 17 bases lying between them. CDR3 nucleotide sequence: TGTGCCAGCAGCTCAGAGGAGTGGTTAGAGGATACGCAGTATTTT. The encoded protein is CASSSEEWLEDTQYF.

V and J are TRBV6-5 and TRBJ2-7, with 10 bases aligning to TRBD1. The CDR3 spans 15 residues. Germline CDR1 is MNHEY and CDR2 is SVGAGI. V lost 4 bases, J lost 2 bases, and 5 bases stayed unmatched. Written as DNA, the CDR3 is TGTGCCAGCAGTTTAGGGACAGGGGTCGCCTACGAGCAGTACTTC. It codes for CASSLGTGVAYEQYF.

This chain connects TRBV28 to TRBJ1-6; D is ambiguous. This CDR3 region has 12 residues. The ends were cut back, 4 bases at V and 9 bases at J, with 7 bases in the middle. Germline V gene lookup returns CDR1 MDHEN and CDR2 SYDVKM. Here the CDR3 DNA reads TGTGCCAGCAGTTCGGTCCGTTCACCCCTCCACTTT. Protein: CASSSVRSPLHF.

The V gene is TRBV14, the J gene TRBJ1-2; D is undetermined. Per the germline V gene, CDR1 is SGHDN and CDR2 is FVKESK. V lost 1 base and J 3 bases, leaving 12 bases between the germline ends. This CDR3 has 15 residues. For the CDR3, the DNA is TGTGCCAGCAGCCAAGGTCAGAGCGCTTACTATGGCTACACCTTC. Amino acids: CASSQGQSAYYGYTF.

The chain carries TRBV9 and TRBJ2-7; 9 bases align to TRBD2. The CDR3 is made up of 16 amino acids. V trimming: 0 bases; J trimming: 4 bases; junction bases outside the gene matches: 8. Germline CDR1 SGDLS, CDR2 YYNGEE. DNA of the CDR3: TGTGCCAGCAGCGTAGGTCAGGGACTAGCTGATTACGAGCAGTACTTC. Its translation: CASSVGQGLADYEQYF.

The rearrangement uses TRBV6-1 and TRBJ2-7, with D possibly matching TRBD1 (6 bases). CDR1 and CDR2 (germline): MNHNS, SASEGT. The CDR3 has 14 residues. Trimming removed 2 bases at V and 1 base at J, with 9 bases between. The CDR3 is CASSELGTSYEQYF. CDR3 in DNA: TGTGCCAGCAGTGAATTAGGGACATCCTACGAGCAGTACTTC.

J is TRBJ1-1 and V is TRBV19, with a possible D match to TRBD1 (5 bases). This CDR3 comprises 14 residues. Germline CDR1 LNHDA, CDR2 SQIVND (reference sequence). Trimming left V 3 bases short and J 5 bases short, with 13 bases between. The CDR3 DNA reads as TGTGCCAGTAGTATGGCAGGGATAAGTACTGAAGCTTTCTTT. Translation: CASSMAGISTEAFF.

This clone was seen a few times. J is TRBJ1-1 and V is TRBV4-1; 12 bases map to TRBD1. V lost 5 bases and J lost 11; bases outside the gene matches: 12. CDR3 length equals 15 residues. Germline-derived CDR1 and CDR2 are MGHRA and YSYEKL. This chain's CDR3 is CASSVGQGAFWGAFF. The CDR3 coding sequence is TGCGCCAGCAGCGTGGGACAGGGGGCCTTCTGGGGGGCTTTCTTT.

The chain joins TRBV7-8 to TRBJ2-1; TRBD2 matches at 7 bases. V gave up 1 base and J gave up 8 bases; unmatched junction bases: 11. This CDR3 region has 16 residues. In germline, CDR1 is SGHVS, CDR2 FQNEAQ. The CDR3: CASSLVSGTGGDEQFF. CDR3 DNA: TGTGCCAGCAGCTTAGTATCCGGGACTGGGGGGGATGAGCAGTTCTTC. Looking up the rest from reference TRBV7-8 and TRBJ2-1 gives the full variable domain: GAGVSQSPRYKVAKRGQDVALRCDPISGHVSLFWYQQALGQGPEFLTYFQNEAQLDKSGLPSDRFFAERPEGSVSTLKIQRTQQEDSAVYLCASSLVSGTGGDEQFFGPGTRLTVL.

This chain connects TRBV6-5 to TRBJ2-1, with 15 nucleotides matching TRBD2. The CDR3 covers 15 residues. Losses at the gene ends were 6 bases for V and 9 bases for J; bases not matched to a gene: 6. The V gene's germline CDR1 is MNHEY and CDR2 SVGAGI. CDR3 residues: CASRRTSGGAGEQFF. Written as DNA, the CDR3 is TGTGCCAGCAGACGGACTAGCGGGGGGGCGGGTGAGCAGTTCTTC.

This clone was detected only a few times. This sequence joins TRBV7-6 and TRBJ1-3; no reliable D call. Germline lookup yields CDR1 SGHVS and CDR2 FNYEAQ. The CDR3 extends over 17 amino acids. With 1 base removed from V and 0 bases from J, the gap between germline ends came to 13 bases. The CDR3 nucleotides read TGTGCCAGCAGCTTAGTCGAGAGCCTGAGCTCTGGAAACACCATATATTTT. Encoded protein: CASSLVESLSSGNTIYF.

The J gene is TRBJ2-1, the V gene TRBV3-1 (or the pseudogene TRBV3-2); TRBD2 aligns across 11 bases. The CDR3 length is 15 residues. CDR1 is LGHDT and CDR2 is YNNKEL in the germline V gene (reference sequence). V shed 1 base, J shed 16 bases, and the junction held 12 bases outside the gene matches. CDR3 sequence (DNA): TGTGCCAGCAGCCAAGGTGTGGGGCTAGCGGGAGGACCTTTCTTC. Amino acid sequence: CASSQGVGLAGGPFF.

The V gene is TRBV12-3 or TRBV12-4, the J gene TRBJ1-1; tentatively, D is TRBD1 (6 bases). CDR3 length: 13 residues. The V gene lost 6 bases and the J gene lost 7 bases, with 15 bases spanning the gap. CDR3: CASSVQGSGEAFF. The CDR3 DNA reads as TGTGCCAGCAGCGTACAGGGAAGCGGTGAAGCTTTCTTT.